This TCR beta chain was captured in a study of tumour-infiltrating T cells in Burkitt lymphoma. CDR1 and CDR2 (germline): SGHNT, YENEEA. Trimming pared 8 bases from V and 1 base from J, leaving 10 bases between. The CDR3 totals 13 residues. TCRdb keeps only in-frame clones here, not all; method: immunoSEQ multiplex PCR. Altogether around 15,000 clones are present, around four fifths being singletons, with the ten largest covering 2.1%. The origin of this receptor is a human donor with diffuse large B-cell lymphoma. This chain uses TRBV11-3 with TRBJ2-3; D remains ambiguous. Sequenced input: tumor tissue. CDR3 bases: TGTGCCAGCGGGCGGTCAGGCACAGATACGCAGTATTTT. This gives the protein CASGRSGTDTQYF.